This entry is about one T cell receptor beta chain. What it binds is not known. The sample is drawn from a study of chemoradiotherapy in HPV16-positive cancers. Study context: Candidate HPV-specific clones and shared TCR motifs came from two HPV16-positive patients. Broader study findings: Non-HPV-specific T cells did not expand in tumors during treatment, whereas candidate HPV-specific clones and E7-related motifs did. HPV-responsive T-cell expansion during chemoradiotherapy was linked to improved recurrence-free survival in HPV16-positive patients.

Germline V CDR1 and CDR2: MDHEN, SYDVKM. After removal of 3 bases from V and 2 bases from J, the junction contained 16 bases not matched to a gene. The CDR3 loop spans 19 amino acids. TCRdb keeps only in-frame clones here, not all; method: immunoSEQ multiplex PCR. Of about 2,000 clones listed, 80% to 90% are singletons. The J gene is TRBJ1-5, the V gene TRBV28; TRBD1 matches 7 bases. The starting material was tumor tissue, obtained from a patient who underwent chemoradiotherapy. This TCR derives from a human donor with HPV-associated anogenital cancer. The CDR3 DNA follows: TGTGCCAGCAGTTTCAGACAGGGTAATACGGTATTCGGCAATCAGCCCCAGCATTTT. Translation: CASSFRQGNTVFGNQPQHF.